This TCR beta chain was sequenced for a study of cytomegalovirus exposure and HLA in healthy donors (dated by TCRdb to 2016 to 2017). Describing the broader study: According to an earlier analysis of several hundred of the donors, about 179 million T cells yielded some 110 million unique TCR beta sequences and roughly 280 Gb of sequence data. The number of typed donors differed by locus: about 620-630 for A, B, C, DRB1 and DQB1; 522 for DQA1; some 610 for DPA1; and around 470 for DPB1. Donor age, sex, ethnicity and CMV serostatus were collected together with the repertoire data. To study patterns of TCR occurrence, a later analysis re-analyzed previously published TCR beta repertoires from 666 donors and added high-resolution HLA genotyping. HLA typing included class I and class II loci at four-digit resolution. A handful of DR-DQ haplotypes were handled as single units for association and clustering because linkage in the cohort was strong. All discovery cohort repertoires had been generated on a single sequencing platform. Of the 300 to 500 genotyped donors, less than 85% were placed in the genetic ancestry cluster associated with self-reported Caucasian donors. An earlier analysis of 587 of the donors used high-throughput TCR beta sequencing to judge whether each TCR beta V gene segment behaved as functional or pseudogenic. The study profiled the T cell repertoires of 500 to 800 subjects by immunosequencing and related them to cytomegalovirus serostatus. To predict cytomegalovirus infection status, the study brought together high-throughput TCR immunosequencing, statistical association of individual TCRs with disease status, and machine learning. A separate validation cohort of approximately 120 different subjects was used in addition to the approximately 610-subject first cohort. Among some 400 genotyped donors of the cohort, an average of about 240,000 unique TCR beta nucleotide sequences was sequenced per donor, of which about 19% were non-productive. The aim of the study was to test whether cataloging public T cell receptors could identify signatures of past pathogen exposure. A later genetic analysis took genome-wide SNP genotypes for about 55% of the roughly 700 donors and used that subset as a discovery cohort. Rather than drawing on any new phenotypic data, the later analysis identified candidate immune exposures from TCR beta sequences and the way those sequences occurred across donors. An early release covering 500 to 750 HLA-typed donors comprised about 290 gigabases of sequencing data and around 80 million unique TCR sequences.

Results the study describes overall, beyond this receptor: Sequencing depth was assumed to be roughly uniform across donors in the presence/absence analyses, though that assumption may not hold. Cytomegalovirus status was reported to be diagnosed by the classifier with high specificity and sensitivity in both the original and validation cohorts. A cluster of highly shared sequence variants was judged likely to represent a technical artifact of the sequencing pipeline. Because some donors lacked HLA typing at each locus, the association tests relied only on the typed subset. In a later analysis, TCR association rates were found to vary across HLA loci, with the most associated TCRs seen for DRB1 alleles and the fewest for HLA-C alleles. A further reported finding was that TCR beta sequences accurately predicted the HLA-A and HLA-B alleles for most subjects in the first cohort. In a later analysis, some 18,000 TCR beta sequences were associated with specific HLA alleles at a false discovery rate of 0.05. Most TCR sequences were seen in very few donors, while some public TCRs were found in many individuals. The study listed 164 TCR beta chains as associated with cytomegalovirus. A later genetic analysis associated a missense DCLRE1C variant with V-gene and J-gene trimming of TCR beta chains, and an independent cohort replicated the association. According to a later analysis, parvovirus B19, influenza, CMV and Epstein-Barr virus appeared linked to several top co-occurrence clusters. A later genetic analysis reported fewer N-insertions in productive TCRs among donors in an Asian-associated ancestry cluster than the 666-donor mean. This cohort had only TCR beta chains sequenced, and the lack of alpha or paired-chain data limited which features could be detected. When HLA alleles, especially DR and DQ, strongly co-occurred, TCR associations were difficult to assign to individual alleles. Some IMGT-functional V segments, including TRBV6-2 and TRBV6-3, could not be told apart with the 87-base-pair reads, so those segments were excluded. The authors suggested that the approach could potentially be extended to other disease states and immunological phenotypes. In an earlier analysis of 587 of the donors, most TCR beta V segments appeared in productive rearrangements about 90% or about 30% of the time, broadly matching IMGT annotations. In a later analysis, most CMV-associated TCR beta chains were found to appear HLA-restricted, with HLA associations seemingly driven largely by CMV exposure. Three of the identified cytomegalovirus-associated TCR beta chains were confirmed in vitro to be specific for cytomegalovirus antigens. CMV serostatus was the only immune exposure information available for the cohort. In a later analysis, HLA-associated TCR beta chains were found to be more clonally expanded and to have lower generation probabilities than equally common non-associated chains. Because counts were too low, seventeen rarely observed V segments, including chromosome 9 orphons, were left out of the earlier analysis of 587 of the donors. Correlated functional status among segregating V segments might reflect linkage disequilibrium, but an unknown experimental factor could not be ruled out.

Comment on this clone: Its antigen remains undetermined. Qualities for individual bases were not recorded, and no much larger clone is one base off.

Libraries were prepared through the immunoSEQ multiplex PCR assay. A mixture of 60 forward primers for TCR Vbeta segments and 13 reverse primers for TCR Jbeta segments was used in the multiplex PCR. The CDR3 region of rearranged TCR beta genes was amplified from genomic DNA with a multiplex PCR assay. The Illumina HiSeq System was used to sequence the amplified TCR beta libraries as 87-base-pair reads. In the authors' own workflow: A later analysis counted around 72 million unique TCR beta chains across the 500 to 850 repertoires, and about 10 million of these chains were shared by at least two donors. To remove PCR and sequencing errors, raw reads were error-corrected and collapsed into unique sequences using a nearest-neighbor algorithm that merged closely related sequences. CDR3 sequences were aligned to IMGT reference sequences to assign V, D and J gene segments. For a sequence to be retained, at least a six-nucleotide match to both a V gene segment and a J gene segment was required. Rearrangements were called productive when the CDR3 lacked stop codons and stayed in frame with V and J; all others were non-productive. Following IMGT convention, CDR3 was defined as the stretch from the second conserved V-encoded cysteine up to the conserved J-encoded phenylalanine. The earlier analysis of some 600 of the donors excluded sequences that lacked an unambiguous match to a single V gene segment. An earlier analysis of 450 to 650 of the donors called V segments functional above 56.7% productive rearrangements and segregating when the between-donor standard deviation exceeded 5%. A statistical classification framework was developed to diagnose cytomegalovirus status using the catalog of TCR beta chain sequences. In a later analysis, TCR nucleotide sequences were compared against IMGT/GENE-DB human TR gene sequences so that V and J genes could be assigned. A later analysis assigned CDR3 sequences and most-parsimonious VDJ recombination scenarios with the TCRdist pipeline. In a later analysis, every TCR beta chain was defined by the combination of its CDR3 amino acid sequence and its V-gene family, and reads without a unique V-gene family were dropped. In a later analysis, 500 to 700 highly shared, low-generation-probability nucleotide sequences were removed to address suspected cross-contamination and a sequencing artifact. A later analysis calculated a clonal expansion index for each public chain from normalized within-repertoire ranks of inferred template counts. In a later analysis, generation probabilities were computed with a VDJ recombination model fitted to out-of-frame rearrangements, and the resulting probabilities were checked against IGoR. In a later analysis, TCR-TCR, TCR-HLA and TCR-CMV co-occurrence was scored with hypergeometric tests, and a repertoire-size bias correction was applied to TCR pairs. In a later analysis, false discovery rates were estimated by permuting HLA or CMV assignments 20 times. In a later analysis, co-occurring TCRs were grouped with DBSCAN, and TCRdist sequence similarity was added when clustering was performed within HLA-allele-positive subsets. For co-occurrence clustering, repertoires with fewer than 30,000 or more than 120,000 public chains were excluded, along with about five repertoires with anomalous nucleotide sharing. TCRdb's version of the immuneACCESS table is confined to in-frame rearrangements and falls short of the full clone set. An unresolved V gene accounts for under half of the shortfall where checked; the remainder is of unknown origin. V and J calls and clone size are copied from that table; D and trimming were computed from the DNA. In this sample the table shows 200,000 to 250,000 clones, 82% of which occur a single time. Of the sample, more than 0.45% is held by the ten largest clones.

The CDR3 sequence holds 13 residues, the cysteine and phenylalanine included. Here the CDR3 DNA is all that survives: 39 bases in frame from base 1. V sheds 4 bases and J sheds 5 bases, leaving 9 bases between their ends. CDR1 is given as SNHLY and CDR2 as FYNNEI, both from the germline V gene. The cohort consisted of approximately 690 healthy bone marrow donors. At the time of sampling, every cohort member was nominally healthy, though immune exposures that went unrecorded were likely present. The donor was CMV seronegative and belonged to the group of around 350 seronegative cohort members. Every donor gave a peripheral blood sample, and the peripheral blood mononuclear cells from that sample were used for TCR beta sequencing. Genomic DNA was extracted from the blood cell samples with the Qiagen DNeasy Blood Extraction Kit.

The sequence is built from TRBV2 and TRBJ2-1; TRBD1 might be the D gene, on 6 matching bases. The sample consisted of PBMCs. The TCR sequence derives from a woman between 40 and 50 years old in good health and CMV-seronegative. The nucleotide sequence is given as TGTGCCAGCAGTGGTACAGGGAACAATGAGCAGTTCTTC. Translated, this gives CASSGTGNNEQFF.